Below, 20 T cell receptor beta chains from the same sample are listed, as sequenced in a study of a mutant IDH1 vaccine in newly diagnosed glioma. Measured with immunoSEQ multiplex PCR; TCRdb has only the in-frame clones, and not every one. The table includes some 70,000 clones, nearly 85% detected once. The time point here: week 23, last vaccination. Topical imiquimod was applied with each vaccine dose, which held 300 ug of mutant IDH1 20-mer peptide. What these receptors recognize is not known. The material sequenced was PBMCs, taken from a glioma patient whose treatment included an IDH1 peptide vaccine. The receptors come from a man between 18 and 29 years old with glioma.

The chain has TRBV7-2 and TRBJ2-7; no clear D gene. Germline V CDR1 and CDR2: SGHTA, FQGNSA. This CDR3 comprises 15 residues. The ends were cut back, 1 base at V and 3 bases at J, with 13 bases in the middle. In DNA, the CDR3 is TGTGCCAGCAGCTTAGAGGTAGGAAAGGGCTACGAGCAGTACTTC. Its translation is CASSLEVGKGYEQYF.

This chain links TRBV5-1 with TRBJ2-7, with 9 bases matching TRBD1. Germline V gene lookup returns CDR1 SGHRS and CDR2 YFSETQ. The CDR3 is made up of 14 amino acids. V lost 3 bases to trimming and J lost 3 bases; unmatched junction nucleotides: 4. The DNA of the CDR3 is TGCGCCAGCAGCTACGGGACAGGGCTCTACGAGCAGTACTTC. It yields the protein CASSYGTGLYEQYF.

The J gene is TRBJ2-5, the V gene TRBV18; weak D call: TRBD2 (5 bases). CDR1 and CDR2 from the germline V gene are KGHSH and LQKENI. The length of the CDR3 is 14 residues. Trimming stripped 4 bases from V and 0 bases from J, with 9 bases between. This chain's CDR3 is CASSLTRDQETQYF. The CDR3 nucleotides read TGTGCCAGCTCACTAACGCGGGACCAAGAGACCCAGTACTTC.

Here the CDR3 reads CASSSTGGVETQYF. Here the CDR3 DNA reads TGTGCCAGCTCATCTACAGGGGGCGTTGAGACCCAGTACTTC. The chain employs TRBV18 and TRBJ2-5; 9 bases are a match to TRBD1. In germline, CDR1 is KGHSH, CDR2 LQKENI. V was pared by 5 bases and J by 5 bases, with 6 bases of the junction left unmatched. The CDR3 is 14 residues long.

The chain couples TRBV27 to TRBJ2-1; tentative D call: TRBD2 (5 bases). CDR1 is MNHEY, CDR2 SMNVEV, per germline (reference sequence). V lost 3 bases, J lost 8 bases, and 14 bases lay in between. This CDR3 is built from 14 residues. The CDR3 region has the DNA TGTGCCAGCAGTTTTCGGGGTCTTGAAGATGAGCAGTTCTTC. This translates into CASSFRGLEDEQFF.

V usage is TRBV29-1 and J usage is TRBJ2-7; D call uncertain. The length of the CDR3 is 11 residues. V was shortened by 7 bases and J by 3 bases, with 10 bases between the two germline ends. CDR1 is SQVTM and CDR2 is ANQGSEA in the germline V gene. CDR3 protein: CSARIIYEQYF. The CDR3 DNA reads TGCAGCGCAAGGATAATCTACGAGCAGTACTTC.

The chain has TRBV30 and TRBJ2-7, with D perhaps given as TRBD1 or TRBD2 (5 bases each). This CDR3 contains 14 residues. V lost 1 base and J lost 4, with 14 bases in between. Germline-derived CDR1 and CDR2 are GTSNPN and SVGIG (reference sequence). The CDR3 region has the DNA TGTGCCTGGAGTGAGAGGGGTGGGAAGTACGAGCAGTACTTC. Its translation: CAWSERGGKYEQYF.

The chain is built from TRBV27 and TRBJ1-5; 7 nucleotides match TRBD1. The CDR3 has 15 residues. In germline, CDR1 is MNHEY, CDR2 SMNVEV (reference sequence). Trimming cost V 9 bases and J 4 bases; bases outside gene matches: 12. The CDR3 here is CASGPRQGLNQPQHF. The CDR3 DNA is TGTGCCAGTGGCCCCCGACAGGGTCTTAATCAGCCCCAGCATTTT.

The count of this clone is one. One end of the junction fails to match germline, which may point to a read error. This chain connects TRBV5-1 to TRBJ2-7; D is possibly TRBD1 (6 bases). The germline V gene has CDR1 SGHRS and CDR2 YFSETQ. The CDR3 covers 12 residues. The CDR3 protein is CASSLGNFADSF. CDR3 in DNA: TGCGCCAGCAGCTTGGGTAACTTTGCGGACAGCTTC.

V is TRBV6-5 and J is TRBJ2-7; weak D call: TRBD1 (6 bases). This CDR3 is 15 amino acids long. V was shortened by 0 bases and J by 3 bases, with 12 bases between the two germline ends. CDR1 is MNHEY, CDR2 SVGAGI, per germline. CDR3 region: CASSYSARGGYEQYF. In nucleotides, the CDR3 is TGTGCCAGCAGTTACTCGGCCAGGGGCGGCTACGAGCAGTACTTC.

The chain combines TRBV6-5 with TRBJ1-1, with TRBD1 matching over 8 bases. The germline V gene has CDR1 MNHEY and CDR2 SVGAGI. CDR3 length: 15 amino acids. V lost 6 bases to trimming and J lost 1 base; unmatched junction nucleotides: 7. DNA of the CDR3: TGTGCCAGCAGGCGTACCAGGGGGCGGAACACTGAAGCTTTCTTT. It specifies CASRRTRGRNTEAFF.

The CDR3 DNA is TGCGCCAGCAGCCTACCAGGACAGTTAAACACTGAAGCTTTCTTT. It codes for CASSLPGQLNTEAFF. V and J are TRBV4-1 and TRBJ1-1, with D possibly TRBD1 on 6 matching bases. Germline V gene data show CDR1 as MGHRA and CDR2 as YSYEKL. Trimming took off 4 bases at V and 2 bases at J, with 14 bases between the two ends. The CDR3 has 15 amino acids.

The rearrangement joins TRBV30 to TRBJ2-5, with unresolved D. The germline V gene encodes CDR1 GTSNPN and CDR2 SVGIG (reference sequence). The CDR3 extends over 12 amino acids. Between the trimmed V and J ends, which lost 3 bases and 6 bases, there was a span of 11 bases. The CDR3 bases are TGTGCCTGGAGGGTAGGGCCAAAGACCCAGTACTTC. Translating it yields CAWRVGPKTQYF.

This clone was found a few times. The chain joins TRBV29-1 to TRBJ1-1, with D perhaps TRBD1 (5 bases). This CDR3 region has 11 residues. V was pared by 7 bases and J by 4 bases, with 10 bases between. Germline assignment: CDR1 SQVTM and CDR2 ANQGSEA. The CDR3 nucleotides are TGCAGCGGGGGACGGAGCACTGAAGCTTTCTTT. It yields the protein CSGGRSTEAFF.

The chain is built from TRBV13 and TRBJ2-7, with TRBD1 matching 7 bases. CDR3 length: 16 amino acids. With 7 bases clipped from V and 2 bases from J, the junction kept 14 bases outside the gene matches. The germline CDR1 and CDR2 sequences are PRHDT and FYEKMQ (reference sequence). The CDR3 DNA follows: TGTGCCAGCACGCTGCTGGGACAGAGTTCCACCTACGAGCAGTACTTC. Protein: CASTLLGQSSTYEQYF.

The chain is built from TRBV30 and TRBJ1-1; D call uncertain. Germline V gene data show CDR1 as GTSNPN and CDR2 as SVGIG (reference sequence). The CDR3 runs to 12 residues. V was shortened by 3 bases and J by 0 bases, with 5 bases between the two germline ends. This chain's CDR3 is CAWRRLNTEAFF. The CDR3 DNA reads TGTGCCTGGAGGAGATTGAACACTGAAGCTTTCTTT.

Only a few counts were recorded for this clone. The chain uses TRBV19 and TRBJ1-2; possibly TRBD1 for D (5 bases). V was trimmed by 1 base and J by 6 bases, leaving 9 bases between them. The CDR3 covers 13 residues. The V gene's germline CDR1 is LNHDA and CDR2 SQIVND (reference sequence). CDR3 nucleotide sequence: TGTGCCAGTAGTATAGGTCTGGGGGATGGCTACACCTTC. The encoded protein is CASSIGLGDGYTF.

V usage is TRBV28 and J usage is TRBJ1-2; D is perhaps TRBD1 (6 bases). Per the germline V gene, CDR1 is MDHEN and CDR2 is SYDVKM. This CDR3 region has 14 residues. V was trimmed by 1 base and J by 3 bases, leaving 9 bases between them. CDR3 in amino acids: CASSLSEGDYGYTF. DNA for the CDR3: TGTGCCAGCAGTTTATCGGAGGGGGACTATGGCTACACCTTC.

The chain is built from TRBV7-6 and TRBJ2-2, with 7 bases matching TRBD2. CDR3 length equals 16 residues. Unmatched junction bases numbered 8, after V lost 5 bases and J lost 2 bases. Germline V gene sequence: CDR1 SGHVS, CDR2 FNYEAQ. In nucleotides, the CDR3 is TGTGCCAGCAGCCCCCGACCTAGCGGCAACACCGGGGAGCTGTTTTTT. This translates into CASSPRPSGNTGELFF.

The CDR3 loop reads CASSEWQASYEQYF. As DNA, the CDR3 is TGTGCCAGCAGTGAATGGCAGGCCTCCTACGAGCAGTACTTC. The chain carries TRBV6-1 and TRBJ2-7; D unresolved. V shed 2 bases and J shed 0 bases, with 8 bases lying between them. The length of the CDR3 is 14 residues. CDR1 and CDR2 (germline): MNHNS, SASEGT.